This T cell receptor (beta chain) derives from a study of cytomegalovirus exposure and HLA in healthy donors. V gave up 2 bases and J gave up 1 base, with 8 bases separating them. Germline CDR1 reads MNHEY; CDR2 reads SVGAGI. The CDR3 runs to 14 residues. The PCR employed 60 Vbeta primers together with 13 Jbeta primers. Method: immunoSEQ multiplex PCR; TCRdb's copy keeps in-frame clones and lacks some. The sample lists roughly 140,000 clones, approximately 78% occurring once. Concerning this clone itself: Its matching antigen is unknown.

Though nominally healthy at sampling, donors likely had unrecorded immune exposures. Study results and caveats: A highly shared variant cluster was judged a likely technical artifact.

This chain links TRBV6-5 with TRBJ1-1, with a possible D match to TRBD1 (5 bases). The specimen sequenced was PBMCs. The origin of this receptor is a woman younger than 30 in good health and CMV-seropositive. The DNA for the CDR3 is TGTGCCAGCAGTTACGGGGGGTCGAACACTGAAGCTTTCTTT. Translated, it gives CASSYGGSNTEAFF.